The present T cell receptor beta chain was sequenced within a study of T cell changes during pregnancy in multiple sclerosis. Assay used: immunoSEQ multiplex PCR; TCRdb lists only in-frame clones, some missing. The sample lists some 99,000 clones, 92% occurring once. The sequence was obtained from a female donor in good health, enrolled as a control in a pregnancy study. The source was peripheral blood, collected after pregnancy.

The DNA for the CDR3 is TGTGCCAGCAGTGTAGGGGCAACCGGGGAGCTGTTTTTT. It is translated as CASSVGATGELFF. The gene calls are TRBV6-4 and TRBJ2-2, with D possibly being TRBD1 (5 bases). CDR1 is MRHNA and CDR2 is SNTAGT in the germline V gene. Trimming stripped 4 bases from V and 5 bases from J, with 8 bases between. The CDR3 contains 13 residues.